This is a list of T cell receptor beta chains from one sample in a study of CD8+CD57+ T cells in acquired aplastic anemia. Via MiXCR, TCRdb re-called the reads, giving one row per CDR3 protein. This table holds roughly 500,000 distinct CDR3 sequences, approximately 33% found once. The specimen sequenced was sorted CD4+, CD8+, or CD8+CD57+ T cells (not recorded which) from PBMCs. All receptors come from a human donor with aplastic anemia. The CDR3 runs from the conserved cysteine through the conserved F or W. D genes are given only for firm matches. A clone size is listed for some rows: how often the clone was seen (once, few, many), or a class if it is expanded.

D gene,V gene,clone size,J gene,CDR3 DNA,CDR3 protein
TRBD1,TRBV2,few,TRBJ2-7,TGTGCCAGCAGTGGCGGACAGGGGGATCGCGAGCAGTACTTC,CASSGGQGDREQYF
TRBD2,TRBV20-1,few,TRBJ2-5,TGCAGTGCTAGAGGGACTAGCGGGAGGGAAGAGACCCAGTACTTC,CSARGTSGREETQYF
TRBD1,TRBV6-1,many,TRBJ1-6,TGTGCCAGCAGTGAACGGGACAGGAGGGGACCCCTCCACTTT,CASSERDRRGPLHF
TRBD2,TRBV20-1,few,TRBJ2-7,TGCAGTGCTTCCAGTCTAGCGGGGGGCCATTGGTCCTACGAGCAGTACTTC,CSASSLAGGHWSYEQYF
.,TRBV15,.,TRBJ2-7,TGTGCCAGCAGCGTAGGAGTGGGCTACGAGCAGTACTTC,CASSVGVGYEQYF
TRBD2,TRBV7-2,many,TRBJ2-5,TGTGCCAGCAGCTTATGGGGCGCTAGCGGGGTGGAGACCCAGTACTTC,CASSLWGASGVETQYF
TRBD2,TRBV7-6,many,TRBJ2-1,TGTGCCAGCAGAGGACTAGCGGGGTACAATGAGCAGTTCTTC,CASRGLAGYNEQFF
TRBD2,TRBV5-1,many,TRBJ2-7,TGCGCCAGCAGCGCCGGGACTAGCACCGACGAGCAGTACTTC,CASSAGTSTDEQYF
.,TRBV29-1,many,TRBJ1-1,TGCAGTGCGTGTCGGGGCGAGGGGACTGAAGCTTTCTTT,CSACRGEGTEAFF
TRBD1,TRBV28,.,TRBJ1-2,TGTGCCAGCAGTACAGGGGCCGGGGCTAACTATGGCTACACCTTC,CASSTGAGANYGYTF
.,TRBV25-1,.,TRBJ1-6,TGTGCCAGCTCCGCCTTCGTGGGTTCACCCCTCCACTTT,CASSAFVGSPLHF
TRBD1,TRBV7-8,.,TRBJ2-7,TGTGCCAGCTCACCACAGGGGCCGGAGCAGTACTTC,CASSPQGPEQYF
TRBD2,TRBV20-1,.,TRBJ2-1,TGCAGTGCTAAGGCGGCTTTGGGGGGGAGGGCCTTGATCTATGAGCAGTTCTTC,CSAKAALGGRALIYEQFF
TRBD2,TRBV5-1,.,TRBJ2-3,TGCGCCAGCAGGATGTCTAGCGGGGGGGCAGATACGCAGTATTTT,CASRMSSGGADTQYF
.,TRBV19,many,TRBJ2-7,TGTGCCAGTAGTCCGACTAGTTTCCACGAGCAGTACTTC,CASSPTSFHEQYF
TRBD2,TRBV7-2,many,TRBJ2-7,TGTGCCAGCAGCTTCATCCTAGCGGGACACTACGAGCAGTACTTC,CASSFILAGHYEQYF